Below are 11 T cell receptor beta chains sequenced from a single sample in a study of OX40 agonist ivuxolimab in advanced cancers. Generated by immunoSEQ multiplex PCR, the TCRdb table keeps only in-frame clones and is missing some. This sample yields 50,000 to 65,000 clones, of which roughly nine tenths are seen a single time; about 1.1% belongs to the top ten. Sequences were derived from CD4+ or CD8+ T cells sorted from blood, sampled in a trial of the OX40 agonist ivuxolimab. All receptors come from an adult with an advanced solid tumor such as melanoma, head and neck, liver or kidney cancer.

CDR3 protein: CASSPVTLNTEAFF. CDR3 nucleotide sequence: TGTGCCAGCTCACCAGTCACTCTGAACACTGAAGCTTTCTTT. The J gene is TRBJ1-1, the V gene TRBV18, with D unresolved. Trimming removed 2 bases at V and 0 bases at J, with 7 bases between. The germline gives CDR1 KGHSH, CDR2 LQKENI. CDR3 length equals 14 residues.

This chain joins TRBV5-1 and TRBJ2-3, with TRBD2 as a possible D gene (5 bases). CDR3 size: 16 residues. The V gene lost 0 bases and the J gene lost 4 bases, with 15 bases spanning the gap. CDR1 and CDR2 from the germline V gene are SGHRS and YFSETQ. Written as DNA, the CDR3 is TGCGCCAGCAGCTTGGAACCGGGGAAGCAAGCAGATACGCAGTATTTT. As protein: CASSLEPGKQADTQYF.

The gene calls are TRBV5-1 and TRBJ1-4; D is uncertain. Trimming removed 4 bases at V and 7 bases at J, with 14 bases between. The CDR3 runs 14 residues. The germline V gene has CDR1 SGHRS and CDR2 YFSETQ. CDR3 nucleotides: TGCGCCAGCAGCCCGCGGGTGTCTGGTGAAAAACTGTTTTTT. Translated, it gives CASSPRVSGEKLFF. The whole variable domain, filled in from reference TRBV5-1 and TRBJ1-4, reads KAGVTQTPRYLIKTRGQQVTLSCSPISGHRSVSWYQQTPGQGLQFLFEYFSETQRNKGNFPGRFSGRQFSNSRSEMNVSTLELGDSALYLCASSPRVSGEKLFFGSGTQLSVL.

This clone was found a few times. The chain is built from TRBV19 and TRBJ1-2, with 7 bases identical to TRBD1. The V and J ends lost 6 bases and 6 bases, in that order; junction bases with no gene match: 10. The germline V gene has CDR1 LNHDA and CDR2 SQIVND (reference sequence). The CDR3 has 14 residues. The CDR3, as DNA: TGTGCCAGTAGGAACAGGGGTGGAGAAGATGGCTACACCTTC. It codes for CASRNRGGEDGYTF.

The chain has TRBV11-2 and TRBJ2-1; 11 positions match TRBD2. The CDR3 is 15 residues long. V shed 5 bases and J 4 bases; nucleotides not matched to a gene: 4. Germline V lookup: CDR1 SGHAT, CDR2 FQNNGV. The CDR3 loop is CASSRTSGSYNEQFF. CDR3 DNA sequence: TGTGCCAGCAGCCGTACTAGCGGGAGTTACAATGAGCAGTTCTTC.

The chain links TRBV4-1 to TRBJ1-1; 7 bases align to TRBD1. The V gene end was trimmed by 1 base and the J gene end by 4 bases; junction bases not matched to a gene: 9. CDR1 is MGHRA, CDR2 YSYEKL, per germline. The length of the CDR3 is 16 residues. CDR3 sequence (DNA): TGCGCCAGCAGCCAAGTTCTACTCAGGGGGAGCACTGAAGCTTTCTTT. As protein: CASSQVLLRGSTEAFF.

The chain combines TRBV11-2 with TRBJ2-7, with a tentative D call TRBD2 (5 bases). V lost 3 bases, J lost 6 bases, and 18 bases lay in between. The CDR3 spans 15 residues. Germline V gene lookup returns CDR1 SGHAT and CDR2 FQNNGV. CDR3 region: CASSFPGLGTSEQYF. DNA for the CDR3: TGTGCCAGCAGCTTCCCCGGACTGGGTACTTCCGAGCAGTACTTC. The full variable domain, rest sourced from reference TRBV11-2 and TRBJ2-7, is EAGVAQSPRYKIIEKRQSVAFWCNPISGHATLYWYQQILGQGPKLLIQFQNNGVVDDSQLPKDRFSAERLKGVDSTLKIQPAKLEDSAVYLCASSFPGLGTSEQYFGPGTRLTVT.

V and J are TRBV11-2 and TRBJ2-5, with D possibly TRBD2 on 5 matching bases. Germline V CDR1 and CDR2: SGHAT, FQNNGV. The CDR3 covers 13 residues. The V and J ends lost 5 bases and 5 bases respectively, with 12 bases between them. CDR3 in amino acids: CASSPGIGETQYF. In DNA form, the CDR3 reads TGTGCCAGCAGCCCGGGAATCGGGGAGACCCAGTACTTC. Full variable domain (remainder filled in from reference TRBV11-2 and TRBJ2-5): EAGVAQSPRYKIIEKRQSVAFWCNPISGHATLYWYQQILGQGPKLLIQFQNNGVVDDSQLPKDRFSAERLKGVDSTLKIQPAKLEDSAVYLCASSPGIGETQYFGPGTRLLVL.

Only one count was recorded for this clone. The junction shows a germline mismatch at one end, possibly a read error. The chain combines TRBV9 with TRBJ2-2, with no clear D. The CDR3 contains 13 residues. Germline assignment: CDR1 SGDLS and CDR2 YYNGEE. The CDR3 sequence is CASSSVPTRELFF. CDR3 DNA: TGTGCCAGCAGCTCGGTCCCCACCCGGGAGCTGTTTTTT.

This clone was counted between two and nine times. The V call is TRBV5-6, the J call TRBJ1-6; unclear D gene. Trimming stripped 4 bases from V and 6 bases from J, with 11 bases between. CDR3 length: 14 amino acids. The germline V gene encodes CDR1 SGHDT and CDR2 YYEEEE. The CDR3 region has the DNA TGTGCCAGCAGCCTAAAAGGGTCTAATTCACCCCTCCACTTT. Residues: CASSLKGSNSPLHF.

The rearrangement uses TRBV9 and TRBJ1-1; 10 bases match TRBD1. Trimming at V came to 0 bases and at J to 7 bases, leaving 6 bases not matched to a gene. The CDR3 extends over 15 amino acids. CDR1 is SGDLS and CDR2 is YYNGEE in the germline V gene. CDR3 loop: CASSVVTGGFVEAFF. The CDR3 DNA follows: TGTGCCAGCAGCGTAGTGACAGGGGGCTTTGTTGAAGCTTTCTTT.